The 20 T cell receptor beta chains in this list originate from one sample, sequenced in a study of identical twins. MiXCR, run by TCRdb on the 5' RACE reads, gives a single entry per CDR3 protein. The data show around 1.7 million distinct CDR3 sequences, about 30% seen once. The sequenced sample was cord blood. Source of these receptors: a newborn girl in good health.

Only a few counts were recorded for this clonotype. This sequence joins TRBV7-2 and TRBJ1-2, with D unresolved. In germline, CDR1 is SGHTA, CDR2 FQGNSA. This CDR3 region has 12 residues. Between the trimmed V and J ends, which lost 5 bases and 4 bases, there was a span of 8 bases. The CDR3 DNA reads TGTGCCAGCAGCCCCATGGCCTATGGCTACACCTTC. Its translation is CASSPMAYGYTF. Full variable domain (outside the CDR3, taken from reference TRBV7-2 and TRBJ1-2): GAGVSQSPSNKVTEKGKDVELRCDPISGHTALYWYRQSLGQGLEFLIYFQGNSAPDKSGLPSDRFSAERTGGSVSTLTIQRTQQEDSAVYLCASSPMAYGYTFGSGTRLTVV.

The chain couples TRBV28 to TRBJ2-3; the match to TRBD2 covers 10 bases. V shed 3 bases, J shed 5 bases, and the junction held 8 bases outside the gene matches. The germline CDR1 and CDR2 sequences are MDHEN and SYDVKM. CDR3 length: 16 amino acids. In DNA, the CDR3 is TGTGCCAGCAGTTTGGGGTCTAGCGGGAGAGGAGATACGCAGTATTTT. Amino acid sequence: CASSLGSSGRGDTQYF.

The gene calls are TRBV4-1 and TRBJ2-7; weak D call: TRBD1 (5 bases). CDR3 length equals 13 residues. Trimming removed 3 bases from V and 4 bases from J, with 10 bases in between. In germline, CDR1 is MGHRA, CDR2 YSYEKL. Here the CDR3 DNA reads TGCGCCAGCAGCCAGGACAACCTATACGAGCAGTACTTC. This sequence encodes CASSQDNLYEQYF.

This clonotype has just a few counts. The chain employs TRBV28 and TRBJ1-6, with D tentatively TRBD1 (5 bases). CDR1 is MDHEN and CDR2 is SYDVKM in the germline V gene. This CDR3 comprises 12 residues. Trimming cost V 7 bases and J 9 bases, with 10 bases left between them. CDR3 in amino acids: CASTGGSSPLHF. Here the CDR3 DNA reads TGTGCCAGCACCGGGGGTAGTTCACCCCTCCACTTT.

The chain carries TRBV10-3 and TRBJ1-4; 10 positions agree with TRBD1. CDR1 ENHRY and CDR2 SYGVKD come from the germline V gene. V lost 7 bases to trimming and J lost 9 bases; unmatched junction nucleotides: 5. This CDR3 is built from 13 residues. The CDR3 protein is CAITWDRGQKLFF. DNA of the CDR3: TGTGCCATCACCTGGGACAGGGGCCAAAAACTGTTTTTT.

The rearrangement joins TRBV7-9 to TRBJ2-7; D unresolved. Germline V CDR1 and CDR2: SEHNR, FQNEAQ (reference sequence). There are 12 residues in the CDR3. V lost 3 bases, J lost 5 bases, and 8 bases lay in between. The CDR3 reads CASSFGPDEQYF. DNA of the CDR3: TGTGCCAGCAGCTTTGGTCCAGACGAGCAGTACTTC.

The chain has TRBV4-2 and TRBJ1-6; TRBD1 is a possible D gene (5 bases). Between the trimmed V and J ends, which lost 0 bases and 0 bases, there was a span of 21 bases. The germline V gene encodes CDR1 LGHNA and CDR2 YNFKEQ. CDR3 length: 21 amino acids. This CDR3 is CASSQDGAGRQRSSYNSPLHF. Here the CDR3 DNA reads TGTGCCAGCAGCCAAGATGGGGCCGGTCGGCAACGGAGCTCCTATAATTCACCCCTCCACTTT.

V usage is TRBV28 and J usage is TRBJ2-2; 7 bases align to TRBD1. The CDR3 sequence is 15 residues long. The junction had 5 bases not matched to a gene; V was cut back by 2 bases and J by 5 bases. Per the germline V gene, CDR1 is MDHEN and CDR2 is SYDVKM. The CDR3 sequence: CASSLGQGVTGELFF. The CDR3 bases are TGTGCCAGCAGTTTAGGCCAGGGGGTAACCGGGGAGCTGTTTTTT.

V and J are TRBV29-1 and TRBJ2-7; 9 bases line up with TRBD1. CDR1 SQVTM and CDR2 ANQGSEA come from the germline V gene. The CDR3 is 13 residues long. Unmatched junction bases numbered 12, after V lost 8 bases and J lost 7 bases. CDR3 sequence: CSSRDRVYNEQYF. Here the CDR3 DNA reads TGCAGCTCCCGGGACAGGGTTTACAATGAGCAGTACTTC.

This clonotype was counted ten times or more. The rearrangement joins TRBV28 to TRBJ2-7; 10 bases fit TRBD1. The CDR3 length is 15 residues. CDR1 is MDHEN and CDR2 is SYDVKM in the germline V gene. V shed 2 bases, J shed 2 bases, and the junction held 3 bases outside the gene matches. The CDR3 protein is CASSLPGTGAYEQYF. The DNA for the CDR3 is TGTGCCAGCAGTTTACCCGGGACAGGGGCCTACGAGCAGTACTTC. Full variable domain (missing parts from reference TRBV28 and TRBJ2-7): DVKVTQSSRYLVKRTGEKVFLECVQDMDHENMFWYRQDPGLGLRLIYFSYDVKMKEKGDIPEGYSVSREKKERFSLILESASTNQTSMYLCASSLPGTGAYEQYFGPGTRLTVT.

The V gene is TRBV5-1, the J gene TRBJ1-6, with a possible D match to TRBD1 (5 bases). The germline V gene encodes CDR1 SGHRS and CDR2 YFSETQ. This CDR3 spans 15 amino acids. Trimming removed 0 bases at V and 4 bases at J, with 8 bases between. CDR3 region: CASSLAPGYNSPLHF. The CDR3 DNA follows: TGCGCCAGCAGCTTGGCCCCAGGGTATAATTCACCCCTCCACTTT.

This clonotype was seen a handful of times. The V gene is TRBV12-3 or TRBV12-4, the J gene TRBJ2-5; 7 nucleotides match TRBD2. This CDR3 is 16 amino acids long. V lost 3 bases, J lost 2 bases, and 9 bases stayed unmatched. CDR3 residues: CASSFGRDRKQETQYF. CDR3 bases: TGTGCCAGCAGTTTTGGGAGGGATCGAAAACAAGAGACCCAGTACTTC.

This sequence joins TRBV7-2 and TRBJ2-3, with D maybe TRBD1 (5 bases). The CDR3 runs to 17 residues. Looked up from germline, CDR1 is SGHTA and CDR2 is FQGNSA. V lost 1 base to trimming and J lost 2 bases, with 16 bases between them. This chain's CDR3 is CASSLGSGSVPTDTQYF. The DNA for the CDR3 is TGTGCCAGCAGCTTAGGTTCAGGGTCCGTCCCCACAGATACGCAGTATTTT.

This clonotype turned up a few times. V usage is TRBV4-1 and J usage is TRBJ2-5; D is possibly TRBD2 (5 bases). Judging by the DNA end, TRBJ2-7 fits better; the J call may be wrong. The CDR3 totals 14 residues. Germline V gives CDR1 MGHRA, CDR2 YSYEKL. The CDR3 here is CASSQDRGTHEQYF. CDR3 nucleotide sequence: TGCGCCAGCAGCCAAGATCGGGGAACCCACGAGCAGTACTTC.

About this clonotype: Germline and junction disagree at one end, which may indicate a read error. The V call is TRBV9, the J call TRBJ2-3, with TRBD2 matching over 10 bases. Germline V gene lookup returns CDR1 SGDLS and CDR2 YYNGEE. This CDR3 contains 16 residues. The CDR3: CASSVRASGGTVTQYF. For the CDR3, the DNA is TGTGCCAGCAGCGTAAGGGCTAGCGGGGGCACAGTTACGCAGTATTTT.

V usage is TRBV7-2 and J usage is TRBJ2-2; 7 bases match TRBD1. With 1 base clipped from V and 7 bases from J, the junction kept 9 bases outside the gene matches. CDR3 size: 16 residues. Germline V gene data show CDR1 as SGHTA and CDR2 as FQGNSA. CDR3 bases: TGTGCCAGCAGCTTAGAAATCAGGGGGTCTGGCGGGGAGCTGTTTTTT. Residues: CASSLEIRGSGGELFF.

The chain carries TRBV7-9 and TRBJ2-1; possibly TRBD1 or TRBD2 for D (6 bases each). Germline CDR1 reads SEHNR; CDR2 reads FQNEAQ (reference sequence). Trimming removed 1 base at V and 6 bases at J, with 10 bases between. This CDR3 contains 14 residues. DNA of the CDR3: TGTGCCAGCAGCTTAGATTGGGGGGCCAATGAGCAGTTCTTC. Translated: CASSLDWGANEQFF.

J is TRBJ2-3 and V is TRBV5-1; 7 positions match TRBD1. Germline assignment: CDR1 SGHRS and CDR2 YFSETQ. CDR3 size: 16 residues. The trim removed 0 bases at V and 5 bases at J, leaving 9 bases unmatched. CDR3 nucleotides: TGCGCCAGCAGCTTGGAGTTTAGGGGGCGGATAGATACGCAGTATTTT. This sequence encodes CASSLEFRGRIDTQYF.

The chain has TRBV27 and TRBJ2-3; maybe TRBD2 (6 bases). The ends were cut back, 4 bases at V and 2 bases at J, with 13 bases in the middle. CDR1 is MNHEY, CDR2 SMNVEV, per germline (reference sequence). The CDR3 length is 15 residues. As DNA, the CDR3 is TGTGCCAGCAGTTCCTTACTAGCATCCACAGATACGCAGTATTTT. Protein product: CASSSLLASTDTQYF.

CDR3: CASSPPWGGAYNEQFF. The CDR3 DNA reads TGTGCCAGCAGCCCCCCTTGGGGAGGCGCTTACAATGAGCAGTTCTTC. J is TRBJ2-1 and V is TRBV11-2; the D gene is possibly TRBD2 (6 bases). CDR3 length equals 16 residues. Germline V CDR1 and CDR2: SGHAT, FQNNGV. With 5 bases removed from V and 4 bases from J, the gap between germline ends came to 18 bases.